The rows below give T cell receptor beta chains drawn from one sample of a study of response to subunit inactivated influenza vaccine. TCRdb recomputed calls from the RT-PCR reads with MiXCR, one row per CDR3 protein. The table has 500,000 to 750,000 distinct CDR3 sequences, 13% to 15% seen once. Source: PBMCs from blood, taken 11 to 12 days after vaccination. Receptors were obtained from a man aged 50 or older who received an inactivated influenza vaccine. Both conserved end residues are part of each CDR3. Fields, in order: V gene, CDR3 length, clone size, J gene, D gene, CDR3 protein, CDR3 DNA. The D gene is left open where the match is weak. Expanded clones are given a class, and other clones once, few, many or no size at all.

>TRBV18|15|.|TRBJ1-1|.
CASSPRGTENTEAFF
TGTGCCAGCTCACCGCGAGGGACGGAGAACACTGAAGCTTTCTTT
>TRBV20-1|12|.|TRBJ2-5|.
CSARKIQETQYF
TGCAGTGCTCGAAAGATACAAGAGACCCAGTACTTC
>TRBV10-3|12|few|TRBJ2-2|.
CAISGPNGELFF
TGTGCCATCAGTGGCCCCAACGGGGAGCTGTTTTTT
>TRBV6-5|12|few|TRBJ2-7|.
CASSYGLGEQYF
TGTGCCAGCAGTTATGGTCTCGGCGAGCAGTACTTC
>TRBV12-3/TRBV12-4|13|few|TRBJ1-6|.
CASGVTAFHPLHF
TGTGCCAGTGGGGTCACAGCGTTCCACCCCCTCCACTTT
>TRBV7-2|15|few|TRBJ2-4|.
CASGEGVVDKNIQYF
TGTGCCAGCGGGGAGGGGGTTGTGGACAAAAACATTCAGTACTTC
>TRBV15|13|once|TRBJ2-3|.
CATRRGGTDTQYF
TGTGCCACCAGGAGGGGGGGCACAGATACGCAGTATTTT
>TRBV18|17|few|TRBJ2-1|TRBD2
CASSPLTSGSSYNEQFF
TGTGCCAGCTCACCGCTGACTAGCGGCAGCTCCTACAATGAGCAGTTCTTC
>TRBV4-2|13|few|TRBJ2-1|.
CASSANRDNEQFF
TGTGCCAGCAGCGCCAACCGGGACAATGAGCAGTTCTTC
>TRBV30|15|few|TRBJ1-3|.
CAWSVPRMSGNTIYF
TGTGCCTGGAGTGTACCAAGGATGTCTGGAAACACCATATATTTT
>TRBV6-1|13|.|TRBJ2-5|.
CASSIRGVETQYF
TGTGCCAGCAGTATCAGGGGGGTGGAGACCCAGTACTTC
>TRBV28|13|few|TRBJ1-1|TRBD1
CAISRGQDTEAFF
TGTGCCATATCCAGGGGGCAGGACACTGAAGCTTTCTTT
>TRBV7-2|14|.|TRBJ1-1|TRBD1
CASRWDRGFPEAFF
TGTGCCAGCAGGTGGGACAGGGGTTTCCCTGAAGCTTTCTTT
>TRBV5-1|15|few|TRBJ2-1|TRBD1
CASSFVGQGVDEQFF
TGCGCCAGCAGCTTCGTTGGGCAGGGGGTCGATGAGCAGTTCTTC
>TRBV27|16|few|TRBJ1-4|.
CASSLGSVVGNEKLFF
TGTGCCAGCAGTTTAGGCAGCGTCGTCGGTAATGAAAAACTGTTTTTT
>TRBV12-3/TRBV12-4|13|many|TRBJ2-2|.
CASSQGVTGELFF
TGTGCCAGCAGCCAGGGCGTCACCGGGGAGCTGTTTTTT
>TRBV6-1|15|few|TRBJ2-3|TRBD2
CASYWGGRGADTQYF
TGTGCCAGCTATTGGGGAGGGAGGGGCGCAGATACGCAGTATTTT
>TRBV28|13|few|TRBJ1-2|TRBD1
CAVLDRGNYGYTF
TGTGCCGTCCTGGACAGGGGTAACTATGGCTACACCTTC
>TRBV11-2|16|few|TRBJ2-1|.
CASNHGLLSSYNEQFF
TGTGCCAGCAATCATGGACTCCTGAGCTCCTACAATGAGCAGTTCTTC
>TRBV7-6|21|once|TRBJ2-3|TRBD2
CASSQGGLAANYRTSTDTQYF
TGTGCCAGCAGCCAAGGTGGGCTAGCGGCCAACTATAGAACTAGCACAGATACGCAGTATTTT
>TRBV2|12|.|TRBJ1-5|.
CASSEFSDTQHF
TGTGCCAGCAGTGAATTCTCAGATACGCAGCATTTT
>TRBV6-1|14|.|TRBJ1-5|.
CASSEMGREQPQHF
TGTGCCAGCAGTGAAATGGGGCGGGAACAGCCCCAGCATTTT
>TRBV18|17|.|TRBJ1-1|.
CASSPPNLRADGTEAFF
TGTGCCAGCTCACCACCCAATTTAAGGGCCGACGGCACTGAAGCTTTCTTT
>TRBV12-3/TRBV12-4|16|few|TRBJ2-1|.
CASTARGGVGYNEQFF
TGTGCCAGCACTGCGAGGGGCGGAGTAGGCTACAATGAGCAGTTCTTC
>TRBV6-2/TRBV6-3|13|few|TRBJ1-2|.
CASSALGGAGYTF
TGTGCCAGCAGTGCGTTGGGGGGCGCTGGCTACACCTTC
>TRBV27|17|.|TRBJ2-2|.
CASSLSAPVGNTGELFF
TGTGCCAGCAGTTTATCGGCCCCGGTAGGGAACACCGGGGAGCTGTTTTTT
>TRBV20-1|13|few|TRBJ2-7|.
CSAARVSSYEQYF
TGCAGTGCTGCCAGGGTAAGCTCCTACGAGCAGTACTTC
>TRBV7-9|15|.|TRBJ1-4|TRBD1
CASSPRTGGGEKLFF
TGTGCCAGCAGCCCCAGGACAGGGGGAGGCGAAAAACTGTTTTTT
>TRBV5-1|13|.|TRBJ2-7|.
CASGGVGAFEQYF
TGCGCCAGCGGGGGAGTAGGGGCCTTCGAGCAGTACTTC
>TRBV20-1|14|many|TRBJ1-3|.
CSAWDPNSGNTIYF
TGCAGTGCTTGGGACCCAAACTCTGGAAACACCATATATTTT
>TRBV5-1|13|few|TRBJ2-7|.
CASSLDPGPEQYF
TGCGCCAGCAGCTTGGATCCAGGTCCCGAGCAGTACTTC
>TRBV4-1|16|.|TRBJ1-2|TRBD1
CASSQRQGRENYGYTF
TGCGCCAGCAGCCAACGACAGGGAAGGGAAAACTATGGCTACACCTTC
>TRBV12-3/TRBV12-4|17|few|TRBJ2-3|.
CASSLPPVRVGTDTQYF
TGTGCCAGCAGTTTACCTCCCGTTAGGGTGGGCACAGATACGCAGTATTTT
>TRBV7-9|15|.|TRBJ2-5|.
CASSSHDREVETQYF
TGTGCCAGCAGCTCGCACGACAGGGAGGTCGAGACCCAGTACTTC
>TRBV20-1|12|many|TRBJ1-2|.
CSARDLNYGYTF
TGCAGTGCTAGAGACCTTAACTATGGCTACACCTTC
>TRBV20-1|13|.|TRBJ1-1|.
CSANDFSNTEAFF
TGCAGTGCTAACGATTTCTCGAACACTGAAGCTTTCTTT
>TRBV12-3/TRBV12-4|14|few|TRBJ1-4|.
CASSQSVFEEKLFF
TGTGCCAGCAGCCAGAGTGTATTCGAGGAAAAACTGTTTTTT
>TRBV27|15|few|TRBJ1-6|TRBD1
CASSVTRQGNSPLHF
TGTGCCAGCAGCGTTACACGACAGGGAAACTCACCCCTCCACTTT
>TRBV5-1|14|few|TRBJ2-7|.
CASSLGGPKDEQYF
TGCGCCAGCAGCTTGGGGGGTCCGAAAGACGAGCAGTACTTC